A single sample gave rise to the 4 T cell receptor beta chains below, sequenced in a study of cytomegalovirus exposure and HLA in healthy donors. PCR amplification relied on 60 Vbeta primers (plus 13 Jbeta primers). Assay used: immunoSEQ multiplex PCR; TCRdb lists only in-frame clones, some missing. This sample has 130,000 or so clones, with about 62% found just once. The material sequenced was PBMCs. These receptors were taken from a woman between 40 and 55 years old in good health and CMV-seropositive.

This chain connects TRBV7-6 to TRBJ2-2; maybe TRBD2 (7 bases). This CDR3 has 16 residues. Germline V gene lookup returns CDR1 SGHVS and CDR2 FNYEAQ. V was shortened by 4 bases and J by 0 bases, with 12 bases between the two germline ends. The CDR3 sequence is CASSSRGPSNTGELFF. CDR3 nucleotide sequence: TGTGCCAGCAGCTCGCGGGGGCCATCGAACACCGGGGAGCTGTTTTTT.

A remark on this clone: Germline and junction disagree at one end, which may indicate a read error. V usage is TRBV7-7 and J usage is TRBJ2-2; D is unclear. Germline V CDR1 and CDR2: SSHAT, FNYEAQ (reference sequence). There are 13 residues in the CDR3. Here the CDR3 DNA reads TGTGCTAGCAGCCCATACAGCCCCGGGGAGCTGTTTTTT. Translating gives CASSPYSPGELFF.

This chain's CDR3 is CASSSQGYEQYF. The CDR3 DNA follows: TGTGCCAGCAGCTCCCAGGGCTACGAGCAGTACTTC. V and J are TRBV7-6 and TRBJ2-7; D is possibly TRBD1 (5 bases). Germline V gene lookup returns CDR1 SGHVS and CDR2 FNYEAQ. The length of the CDR3 is 12 residues. V was pared by 4 bases and J by 3 bases, with 7 bases between.

The V and J genes are TRBV28 and TRBJ2-2; maybe TRBD2 (5 bases). V was cut by 5 bases and J by 4 bases, with 11 bases left in between. Germline V lookup: CDR1 MDHEN, CDR2 SYDVKM. The CDR3 extends over 14 amino acids. For the CDR3, the DNA is TGTGCCAGCAGTCCGGGAACAACCACCGGGGAGCTGTTTTTT. Protein product: CASSPGTTTGELFF. Full variable domain (remainder filled in from reference TRBV28 and TRBJ2-2): DVKVTQSSRYLVKRTGEKVFLECVQDMDHENMFWYRQDPGLGLRLIYFSYDVKMKEKGDIPEGYSVSREKKERFSLILESASTNQTSMYLCASSPGTTTGELFFGEGSRLTVL.